These 10 T cell receptor beta chains share one sample of origin, sequenced in a study of blood T cell repertoires in COVID-19. Repertoires were generated with immunoSEQ multiplex PCR, while TCRdb's copy carries only in-frame clones and drops some. The sample consists of 200,000 to 300,000 clones, just under 85% of them appearing once. The specimen was peripheral blood. Source of these receptors: a man aged 45-65 years with acute or convalescent COVID-19.

The V gene is TRBV11-2, the J gene TRBJ2-7, with 9 positions matching TRBD2. Germline loops: CDR1 SGHAT, CDR2 FQNNGV. V was pared by 8 bases and J by 4 bases, with 9 bases of the junction left unmatched. The CDR3 is 14 amino acids. CDR3 nucleotide sequence: TGTGCCAGCGGTGTGACTAGCGGTTCGTACGAGCAGTACTTC. It is translated as CASGVTSGSYEQYF.

This sequence joins TRBV12-3 or TRBV12-4 and TRBJ2-7; D is undetermined. This CDR3 comprises 12 residues. The V end was cut by 5 bases, the J end by 0 bases, with 5 bases between. CDR3 nucleotide sequence: TGTGCCAGCAGTCAAATCTCCTACGAGCAGTACTTC. Translation gives CASSQISYEQYF.

This clone was seen once. The rearrangement uses TRBV11-2 and TRBJ2-5; D may be TRBD2 (7 bases). Germline V gene data show CDR1 as SGHAT and CDR2 as FQNNGV. The CDR3 runs 14 residues. V was cut by 6 bases and J by 5 bases, with 16 bases left in between. Written as DNA, the CDR3 is TGTGCCAGCAGGGAAGGGGGGGCCTGGGAGACCCAGTACTTC. Amino acid sequence: CASREGGAWETQYF.

The rearrangement uses TRBV18 and TRBJ1-6; D is perhaps TRBD1 (5 bases). The CDR3 spans 14 residues. V was pared by 1 base and J by 8 bases, with 9 bases between. Germline V CDR1 and CDR2: KGHSH, LQKENI. The DNA of the CDR3 is TGTGCCAGCTCACCACGTGGGGGGGATTCACCCCTCCACTTT. Its translation is CASSPRGGDSPLHF. Complete variable domain (other parts from reference TRBV18 and TRBJ1-6): NAGVMQNPRHLVRRRGQEARLRCSPMKGHSHVYWYRQLPEEGLKFMVYLQKENIIDESGMPKERFSAEFPKEGPSILRIQQVVRGDSAAYFCASSPRGGDSPLHFGNGTRLTVT.

CDR3 in DNA: TGTGCCAGTAGCCAGAACCCTCCGCGGCAGCCCCAGCATTTT. Translating it yields CASSQNPPRQPQHF. The chain has TRBV19 and TRBJ1-5; D uncertain. Trimming pared 6 bases from V and 7 bases from J, leaving 16 bases between. CDR3 length: 14 amino acids. Per the germline V gene, CDR1 is LNHDA and CDR2 is SQIVND (reference sequence).

As regards this clone: In the same sample, other DNA sequences code for this CDR3. V gene TRBV27 combines with J gene TRBJ2-7; D is ambiguous. The germline CDR1 and CDR2 sequences are MNHEY and SMNVEV (reference sequence). The CDR3 length is 12 residues. Trimming stripped 5 bases from V and 3 bases from J, with 8 bases between. The CDR3 spells CASSRLGYEQYF. In DNA form, the CDR3 reads TGTGCCAGCAGTAGACTCGGCTACGAGCAGTACTTC.

The chain recombines TRBV18 with TRBJ1-1; 7 bases match TRBD1. The V gene's germline CDR1 is KGHSH and CDR2 LQKENI. CDR3 length: 15 amino acids. Losses at the gene ends were 2 bases for V and 3 bases for J; bases not matched to a gene: 6. The CDR3 reads CASSPEGAAHTEAFF. CDR3 in DNA: TGTGCCAGCTCACCAGAGGGGGCGGCGCACACTGAAGCTTTCTTT. The entire variable domain, with the rest obtained from reference TRBV18 and TRBJ1-1, is as follows: NAGVMQNPRHLVRRRGQEARLRCSPMKGHSHVYWYRQLPEEGLKFMVYLQKENIIDESGMPKERFSAEFPKEGPSILRIQQVVRGDSAAYFCASSPEGAAHTEAFFGQGTRLTVV.

The V gene is TRBV2, the J gene TRBJ2-7; D is perhaps TRBD1 (6 bases). V was cut by 7 bases and J by 1 base, with 14 bases left in between. CDR1 is SNHLY and CDR2 is FYNNEI in the germline V gene. The CDR3 consists of 14 residues. CDR3 in DNA: TGTGCCAGCAATGGACAGTTGGAATCCTACGAGCAGTACTTC. This encodes CASNGQLESYEQYF.

Remarks on this clone: Within the sample, other DNA sequences also encode this same CDR3. The chain links TRBV19 to TRBJ1-5; 9 bases are shared with TRBD1. The germline gives CDR1 LNHDA, CDR2 SQIVND (reference sequence). This CDR3 region has 14 residues. The V gene end was trimmed by 6 bases and the J gene end by 4 bases; junction bases not matched to a gene: 4. The CDR3 coding sequence is TGTGCCAGTAGGGGACAGGGTGGAAATCAGCCCCAGCATTTT. Its translation: CASRGQGGNQPQHF.

The chain joins TRBV15 to TRBJ1-5; 8 bases match TRBD1. The CDR3 consists of 16 residues. Germline V CDR1 and CDR2: LNHNV, YYDKDF (reference sequence). Trimming removed 7 bases from V and 7 bases from J; junction bases left unmatched: 15. DNA of the CDR3: TGTGCCACCAAGGACAGGGAGAGGGGCAATGGGCAGCCCCAGCATTTT. It encodes CATKDRERGNGQPQHF.